This is a list of T cell receptor beta chains from one sample in a study of blood T cell repertoires in COVID-19. Clones were read by immunoSEQ multiplex PCR, and TCRdb kept only the in-frame ones, dropping some. The sample consists of some 73,000 clones, around 67% of them appearing once. The sequenced sample was peripheral blood. The receptors shown here come from a man in his 60s with acute or convalescent COVID-19. The CDR3 runs from the conserved cysteine through the conserved F or W. D genes are given only for firm matches. Not every row has a clone size; where given, it reads once, few, many or a size class.

>TRBV5-1|TRBJ1-2|-|-
TGCGCCAGCAGCTTGAGAGGCAGGGAAAGAGACGGCTACACCTTC
CASSLRGRERDGYTF
>TRBV19|TRBJ2-1|-|-
TGTGCCACCTATGGCGGGGATGAGCAGTTCTTC
CATYGGDEQFF
>TRBV7-9|TRBJ2-2|TRBD2|-
TGTGCCAGCAGCTTAGTCAGCGGGACGGGTACCGGGGAGCTGTTTTTT
CASSLVSGTGTGELFF
>TRBV4-2|TRBJ2-1|TRBD2|-
TGTGCCAGCAGCCAAGGCGAGACTAGCGGGGCGGGGGTTTACAATGAGCAGTTCTTC
CASSQGETSGAGVYNEQFF
>TRBV11-2|TRBJ2-3|TRBD2|-
TGTGCCAGGGGACTAGCGGGGGCTGCCACAGATACGCAGTATTTT
CARGLAGAATDTQYF
>TRBV28|TRBJ1-4|-|-
TGTGCCACCGCGGTGGGGAGGGAAAAACTGTTTTTT
CATAVGREKLFF
>TRBV5-1|TRBJ2-7|-|-
TGCGCCAGCAGCTTGGAGTGGGAAGGACTATACGAGCAGTACTTC
CASSLEWEGLYEQYF
>TRBV28|TRBJ2-7|-|-
TGTGCCAGCAGTTTCTTCGGTAAGCCGTCCTACGAGCAGTACTTC
CASSFFGKPSYEQYF
>TRBV4-1|TRBJ2-2|-|-
TGCGCCAGCAGCTACGGCGGGGACGCCGGGGAGCTGTTTTTT
CASSYGGDAGELFF
>TRBV3-1/TRBV3-2|TRBJ2-5|TRBD2|-
TGTGCCAGCAGCCAATCCGAACTAGCGGGTCAAGAGACCCAGTACTTC
CASSQSELAGQETQYF
>TRBV28|TRBJ2-5|TRBD1|-
TGTGCCATCAGTAGACAGGGGGTAGAAGAGACCCAGTACTTC
CAISRQGVEETQYF
>TRBV24-1|TRBJ1-5|TRBD1|-
TGTGCCACCAGTGATCGGGACAGCTATCAGCCCCAGCATTTT
CATSDRDSYQPQHF
>TRBV11-2|TRBJ1-1|TRBD1|few
TGTGCCAGCAGCTCCTCCGCAGGGGGAAAAGCTTTCTTT
CASSSSAGGKAFF
>TRBV3-1/TRBV3-2|TRBJ2-7|-|-
TGTGCCAGCAGCCCGAGCGGAACCTACGAGCAGTACTTC
CASSPSGTYEQYF
>TRBV4-2|TRBJ1-1|-|-
TGTGCCAGCAGCCAAGATGGCACGGGTTACGCTTTCTTT
CASSQDGTGYAFF
>TRBV9|TRBJ2-2|TRBD2|once
TGTGCCAGCAGCGTAGCTACGAGCGGGGGAGACACCGGGGAGCTGTTTTTT
CASSVATSGGDTGELFF
>TRBV19|TRBJ2-1|TRBD2|-
TGTGCCAGTAGTATCTGGGTCGGTAGCGGGGTAGGCAATGAGCAGTTCTTC
CASSIWVGSGVGNEQFF
>TRBV19|TRBJ1-1|-|-
TGTGCCAGTAGTATACCGGGAACCACTGAAGCTTTCTTT
CASSIPGTTEAFF
>TRBV6-5|TRBJ1-6|TRBD1|many
TGTGCCAGCAAGAGGGACAGGGCACGGAATTCACCCCTCCACTTT
CASKRDRARNSPLHF
>TRBV11-2|TRBJ2-1|-|-
TGTGCCAGCAGCTTCCACAATAATGAGCAGTTCTTC
CASSFHNNEQFF
>TRBV30|TRBJ1-5|-|few
TGTGCCTGGACAGGGCAGCCCCAGCATTTT
CAWTGQPQHF
>TRBV30|TRBJ1-2|TRBD1|-
TGTGCCTGGAGTGTGTCGACAGGGAATGGCTACACCTTC
CAWSVSTGNGYTF
>TRBV6-1|TRBJ1-1|-|-
TGTGCCAGCAGTGAAGTCGGTGTAGGAGGCGAGGAAGCTTTCTTT
CASSEVGVGGEEAFF
>TRBV6-6|TRBJ2-7|TRBD1|-
TGTGCCAGCAGCCGGGGACAGGGGTTATTTGAGCAGTACTTC
CASSRGQGLFEQYF
>TRBV6-5|TRBJ1-1|TRBD1|few
TGTGCCAGCACTCTGGGACAGATAAACACTGAAGCTTTCTTT
CASTLGQINTEAFF
>TRBV29-1|TRBJ2-3|TRBD1|-
TGCAGCGTTGAGGCTGGACAGGGGTTTAAAGATACGCAGTATTTT
CSVEAGQGFKDTQYF
>TRBV6-2/TRBV6-3|TRBJ2-2|-|-
TGTGCCAGCAGTTATGTTAGGCCGGAGGGCGGGGAGCTGTTTTTT
CASSYVRPEGGELFF
>TRBV10-3|TRBJ1-5|-|-
TGTGCCATCAGTGAGTACCAGGGCGCTCAGCCCCAGCATTTT
CAISEYQGAQPQHF
>TRBV7-2|TRBJ2-1|-|many
TGTGCCAGCAGCTTATCGGCGGGGTCCTACAATGAGCAGTTCTTC
CASSLSAGSYNEQFF
>TRBV9|TRBJ1-4|TRBD1|few
TGTGCCAGCAGCGGACAGGGTTCGAGGGAAAAACTGTTTTTT
CASSGQGSREKLFF
>TRBV28|TRBJ1-1|-|-
TGTGCCAGCACCCAAGGGGGACTGAACACTGAAGCTTTCTTT
CASTQGGLNTEAFF
>TRBV19|TRBJ1-5|TRBD1|few
TGTGCCAGTAGGACGACAGGGGGCCCCAATCAGCCCCAGCATTTT
CASRTTGGPNQPQHF
>TRBV11-2|TRBJ2-1|-|-
TGTGCCAGCAGACCATTAGGCGGGGGACATTACAATGAGCAGTTCTTC
CASRPLGGGHYNEQFF
>TRBV30|TRBJ2-5|-|-
TGTGCCTGGAGGGTTTCAGGGAAAGAGACCCAGTACTTC
CAWRVSGKETQYF
>TRBV5-1|TRBJ2-3|TRBD2|-
TGCGCCAGCAGCACGGAAGGCGGGACTAGTCTCACAGATACGCAGTATTTT
CASSTEGGTSLTDTQYF